Following are 5 T cell receptor beta chains from one sample sequenced in a study of shared clonotypes between healthy human individuals. Repertoires were generated with immunoSEQ multiplex PCR, while TCRdb's copy carries only in-frame clones and drops some. The table includes 2 million to 2.5 million clones, more than 85% detected once. The sequencing input was naive CD4+ T cells from PBMCs. Documented subset: CD45RA+ positively selected. The receptors were sampled from a man younger than 35 in good health. Some clones in this sample may be carry-over from other donors' samples.

The genes are TRBV28 and TRBJ2-2; TRBD2 might be the D (5 bases). Trimming took 7 bases from V and 13 from J, leaving 16 bases between them. Germline CDR1 and CDR2: MDHEN and SYDVKM. The CDR3 covers 12 residues. In DNA, the CDR3 is TGTGCCAGCATTACCGCCGGGGATTTGCTGTTTTTT. Its protein product is CASITAGDLLFF.

This clone came up once. The chain has TRBV7-8 and TRBJ2-7, with TRBD1 matching over 10 bases. Germline CDR1 SGHVS, CDR2 FQNEAQ. This CDR3 contains 17 residues. Unmatched junction bases numbered 8, after V lost 0 bases and J lost 3 bases. The CDR3 nucleotides read TGTGCCAGCAGCTTAGCCTCGGGGACAGGGGATGTCTACGAGCAGTACTTC. Translation gives CASSLASGTGDVYEQYF.

Worth noting for this clone: Additional DNA sequences in this sample encode the identical CDR3. The rearrangement links TRBV11-2 to TRBJ2-6; tentatively, D is TRBD2 (5 bases). V lost 4 bases and J 0 bases, leaving 7 bases between the germline ends. The CDR3 is made up of 15 amino acids. The germline V gene encodes CDR1 SGHAT and CDR2 FQNNGV. The CDR3 coding sequence is TGTGCCAGCAGCTATACTAGCTCTGGGGCCAACGTCCTGACTTTC. Protein product: CASSYTSSGANVLTF.

The V gene is TRBV5-5, the J gene TRBJ2-1; 10 bases match TRBD1. CDR3 length: 18 residues. Germline values: CDR1 SGHKS, CDR2 YYEKEE (reference sequence). V trimming: 6 bases; J trimming: 3 bases; junction bases outside the gene matches: 15. The CDR3 DNA reads TGTGCCAGCATCCGGGACAGGGGCCCTCAGGGATACTACAATGAGCAGTTCTTC. It is translated as CASIRDRGPQGYYNEQFF. The whole variable domain, filled in from reference TRBV5-5 and TRBJ2-1, reads DAGVTQSPTHLIKTRGQQVTLRCSPISGHKSVSWYQQVLGQGPQFIFQYYEKEERGRGNFPDRFSARQFPNYSSELNVNALLLGDSALYLCASIRDRGPQGYYNEQFFGPGTRLTVL.

The chain uses TRBV15 and TRBJ1-5, with 7 bases fitting TRBD1. V trimming: 0 bases; J trimming: 3 bases; junction bases outside the gene matches: 5. This CDR3 spans 16 amino acids. Germline lookup yields CDR1 LNHNV and CDR2 YYDKDF (reference sequence). CDR3 in DNA: TGTGCCACCAGCAGAGAGGCAGGGGGTTTCAATCAGCCCCAGCATTTT. Translated: CATSREAGGFNQPQHF.